This is a list of T cell receptor beta chains from one sample in a study of blood T cell repertoires in COVID-19. The method was immunoSEQ multiplex PCR; TCRdb's version includes in-frame clones alone and lacks a portion of them. There are roughly 230,000 clones in the sample; approximately 80% occur only once, and 5.5% to 8% lies in the top ten. The specimen was peripheral blood. The receptors here all came from a woman aged 55-70 years with active or convalescent COVID-19. Both conserved end residues are part of each CDR3. The D gene is left open where the match is weak. The listing skips clone size in some rows; elsewhere it reads once, few, many or a size class.

TRBV7-9,TRBJ2-2,NA,NA,CASSLVRTANTGELFF,TGTGCCAGCAGCTTAGTTCGGACAGCGAACACCGGGGAGCTGTTTTTT
TRBV4-2,TRBJ1-6,few,TRBD1,CASSQAGQGNSPLHF,TGTGCCAGCAGCCAAGCAGGACAGGGAAATTCACCCCTCCACTTT
TRBV27,TRBJ2-1,NA,TRBD2,CASSPRLASTHNEQFF,TGTGCCAGCAGTCCAAGACTAGCCTCTACCCACAATGAGCAGTTCTTC
TRBV28,TRBJ2-3,NA,TRBD2,CASSLTGPSGVTDTQYF,TGTGCCAGCAGTTTGACTGGGCCTAGCGGGGTCACAGATACGCAGTATTTT
TRBV7-9,TRBJ2-1,NA,NA,CASSLNFQLAPQEQFF,TGTGCCAGCAGCTTAAACTTCCAGTTAGCCCCTCAGGAGCAGTTCTTC
TRBV5-1,TRBJ2-2,NA,TRBD2,CASSATGGLAGGVRTGELFF,TGCGCCAGCAGCGCTACAGGGGGCCTAGCGGGAGGCGTACGGACCGGGGAGCTGTTTTTT
TRBV6-5,TRBJ2-7,NA,TRBD1,CASNRQGATEQYF,TGTGCCAGCAATCGACAGGGGGCGACCGAGCAGTACTTC
TRBV11-2,TRBJ2-7,NA,NA,CASSFDPGRGGFEQYF,TGTGCCAGCAGCTTTGACCCGGGTAGGGGAGGCTTCGAGCAGTACTTC
TRBV5-1,TRBJ2-3,NA,NA,CASSLVGGQYQAQYF,TGCGCCAGCAGCTTGGTAGGAGGGCAATACCAGGCGCAGTATTTT
TRBV3-1/TRBV3-2,TRBJ2-7,NA,TRBD2,CASSPSSTSGSYEQYF,TGTGCCAGCAGCCCCTCCTCGACTAGCGGGAGCTACGAGCAGTACTTC
TRBV11-3,TRBJ2-3,NA,NA,CASSRIGSATDTQYF,TGTGCCAGCAGCCGAATCGGGAGTGCGACAGATACGCAGTATTTT
TRBV5-1,TRBJ2-3,NA,TRBD1,CASSVQGVGTDTQYF,TGCGCCAGCAGCGTTCAGGGGGTTGGTACAGATACGCAGTATTTT
TRBV18,TRBJ2-3,NA,TRBD1,CASSRGQGDADTQYF,TGTGCCAGCTCCCGCGGACAGGGCGATGCAGATACGCAGTATTTT
TRBV2,TRBJ1-2,NA,NA,CASSPPRVAGYGYTF,TGTGCCAGCAGTCCCCCCAGAGTAGCTGGCTATGGCTACACCTTC
TRBV5-1,TRBJ1-1,NA,NA,CATRREGSTEAFF,TGCGCCACCCGTCGGGAGGGATCCACTGAAGCTTTCTTT
TRBV11-2,TRBJ1-4,NA,NA,CASSLVRGEKLFF,TGTGCCAGCAGCTTAGTTCGAGGGGAAAAACTGTTTTTT
TRBV5-4,TRBJ2-2,NA,TRBD2,CASSLIAGGTGELFF,TGTGCCAGCAGCTTAATAGCGGGAGGGACCGGGGAGCTGTTTTTT
TRBV6-1,TRBJ2-5,NA,NA,CASSGDIEETQYF,TGTGCCAGCAGTGGGGACATTGAGGAGACCCAGTACTTC
TRBV7-9,TRBJ1-1,few,NA,CASIEGGMNTEAFF,TGTGCCAGCATAGAGGGGGGGATGAACACTGAAGCTTTCTTT
TRBV14,TRBJ2-7,NA,TRBD2,CASSLWTSDYEQYF,TGTGCCAGCAGCCTGTGGACTAGCGACTACGAGCAGTACTTC
TRBV3-1/TRBV3-2,TRBJ2-1,NA,TRBD2,CASSQEMASGYNEQFF,TGTGCCAGCAGCCAAGAGATGGCTAGCGGTTACAATGAGCAGTTCTTC
TRBV5-8,TRBJ2-6,NA,TRBD1,CASSPWTGDSSGANVLTF,TGTGCCAGCAGCCCTTGGACAGGGGATAGCTCTGGGGCCAACGTCCTGACTTTC
TRBV7-9,TRBJ2-1,NA,NA,CASSPPSADSSYNEQFF,TGTGCCAGCAGCCCACCATCAGCGGATAGCTCCTACAATGAGCAGTTCTTC
TRBV7-9,TRBJ1-2,NA,TRBD1,CASSLVQTGSYGYTF,TGTGCCAGCAGCTTAGTCCAGACAGGGAGCTATGGCTACACCTTC
TRBV6-6,TRBJ2-1,once,NA,CASSPGTFSSYNEQFF,TGTGCCAGCAGTCCCGGGACATTTAGCTCCTACAATGAGCAGTTCTTC
TRBV4-1,TRBJ1-1,few,NA,CASSYEEGTEAFF,TGCGCCAGCAGCTATGAGGAGGGGACTGAAGCTTTCTTT
TRBV11-3,TRBJ2-7,few,TRBD2,CASSQRLAGENEQYF,TGTGCCAGCAGCCAAAGACTAGCGGGAGAGAACGAGCAGTACTTC
TRBV13,TRBJ2-7,once,TRBD2,CASSLRASGRPYEQYF,TGTGCCAGCAGCTTACGGGCTAGCGGGAGGCCCTACGAGCAGTACTTC
TRBV7-6,TRBJ1-1,NA,NA,CASSLGQSTEAFF,TGTGCCAGCAGCCTCGGACAAAGCACTGAAGCTTTCTTT
TRBV7-9,TRBJ1-2,NA,NA,CASSLGQELWDYGYTF,TGTGCCAGCAGCTTAGGACAGGAACTTTGGGACTATGGCTACACCTTC
TRBV28,TRBJ1-3,NA,NA,CASSLYRENPTAPGNTIYF,TGTGCCAGCAGTTTATATAGGGAAAACCCGACAGCCCCTGGAAACACCATATATTTT
TRBV7-9,TRBJ1-1,NA,TRBD1,CASSQTGGRTEAFF,TGTGCCAGCAGCCAGACAGGGGGTCGGACTGAAGCTTTCTTT
TRBV3-1/TRBV3-2,TRBJ2-1,NA,TRBD2,CASSLGLAISYNEQFF,TGTGCCAGCAGCCTAGGACTAGCGATCTCCTACAATGAGCAGTTCTTC
TRBV12-3/TRBV12-4,TRBJ1-2,NA,NA,CASSSPPGGYTF,TGTGCCAGCAGTTCCCCCCCGGGTGGCTACACCTTC
TRBV9,TRBJ1-2,NA,TRBD1,CASSVEWDGLRGLNYGYTF,TGTGCCAGCAGCGTAGAGTGGGACGGGCTGAGGGGGCTTAACTATGGCTACACCTTC
TRBV5-1,TRBJ1-1,NA,NA,CASSEHPGWDTEAFF,TGCGCCAGCAGCGAGCATCCGGGGTGGGACACTGAAGCTTTCTTT
TRBV5-6,TRBJ2-3,NA,TRBD1,CASTGTGGTDTQYF,TGTGCCAGCACCGGGACAGGAGGCACAGATACGCAGTATTTT
TRBV28,TRBJ2-5,NA,TRBD2,CASSSLGTSGLEETQYF,TGTGCCAGCAGTTCCCTCGGGACTAGCGGGCTCGAAGAGACCCAGTACTTC
TRBV28,TRBJ1-1,NA,TRBD1,CASSLTRDRTEAFF,TGTGCCAGCAGTTTAACCCGGGACAGGACTGAAGCTTTCTTT
TRBV28,TRBJ1-1,NA,NA,CASSRWAGVLNTEAFF,TGTGCCAGCAGCCGATGGGCAGGGGTCTTGAACACTGAAGCTTTCTTT
TRBV6-2/TRBV6-3,TRBJ2-1,NA,TRBD2,CASSHPISRLAGDYNEQFF,TGTGCCAGCAGCCACCCCATCTCTAGACTAGCGGGAGACTACAATGAGCAGTTCTTC
TRBV5-4,TRBJ2-1,NA,NA,CASRRTNEDRSEQFF,TGTGCCAGCAGACGTACTAACGAAGACAGGAGCGAGCAGTTCTTC
TRBV11-3,TRBJ2-1,NA,NA,CASSWGWDEQFF,TGTGCCAGCAGCTGGGGCTGGGATGAGCAGTTCTTC
TRBV5-4,TRBJ1-2,NA,TRBD1,CASTSGGRYGYTF,TGTGCCAGCACCTCAGGGGGAAGGTATGGCTACACCTTC
TRBV3-1/TRBV3-2,TRBJ2-5,NA,NA,CASSQEPQGSQYF,TGTGCCAGCAGCCAGGAACCACAGGGCTCCCAGTACTTC
TRBV6-5,TRBJ2-2,NA,NA,CASSYRARGKHGELFF,TGTGCCAGCAGCTACAGGGCTAGGGGAAAGCACGGGGAGCTGTTTTTT
TRBV9,TRBJ1-6,NA,NA,CASSTRGQNSPLHF,TGTGCCAGCAGCACCAGGGGCCAAAATTCACCCCTCCACTTT
TRBV6-5,TRBJ1-3,NA,NA,CASSYGRPGSGNTIYF,TGTGCCAGCAGTTACGGCAGGCCAGGCTCTGGAAACACCATATATTTT
TRBV2,TRBJ2-3,NA,NA,CASKGDTDTQYF,TGTGCCAGCAAAGGGGACACAGATACGCAGTATTTT
TRBV5-1,TRBJ2-1,NA,TRBD1,CASSLAGTGSYNEQFF,TGCGCCAGCAGCTTGGCCGGGACAGGGTCCTACAATGAGCAGTTCTTC
TRBV27,TRBJ2-7,NA,TRBD1,CASSRGQGYEQYF,TGTGCCAGCAGCCGCGGACAGGGCTACGAGCAGTACTTC
TRBV11-1,TRBJ2-3,NA,TRBD1,CASSLGTGITDTQYF,TGTGCCAGCAGCTTAGGGACAGGGATCACAGATACGCAGTATTTT
TRBV6-2/TRBV6-3,TRBJ2-3,NA,TRBD1,CASSYTGGIDTQYF,TGTGCCAGCAGTTACACAGGGGGGATAGATACGCAGTATTTT
TRBV7-9,TRBJ1-4,NA,TRBD1,CASSLGETGGDEKLFF,TGTGCCAGCAGCTTAGGGGAGACAGGGGGGGATGAAAAACTGTTTTTT
TRBV7-2,TRBJ1-2,NA,NA,CASIRYQGPYGYTF,TGTGCCAGCATCAGGTACCAGGGCCCCTATGGCTACACCTTC
TRBV28,TRBJ1-5,NA,TRBD1,CASSDWTGGIDQPQHF,TGTGCCAGCAGTGATTGGACAGGGGGCATAGATCAGCCCCAGCATTTT
TRBV6-6,TRBJ2-3,NA,TRBD2,CASSRTSGGQDTQYF,TGTGCCAGCAGCCGGACTAGCGGGGGGCAAGATACGCAGTATTTT
TRBV2,TRBJ1-1,NA,NA,CASMSMRTEAFF,TGTGCCAGCATGTCAATGCGGACTGAAGCTTTCTTT
TRBV3-1/TRBV3-2,TRBJ1-2,NA,NA,CASSQGTAYGYTF,TGTGCCAGCAGCCAAGGGACAGCCTATGGCTACACCTTC